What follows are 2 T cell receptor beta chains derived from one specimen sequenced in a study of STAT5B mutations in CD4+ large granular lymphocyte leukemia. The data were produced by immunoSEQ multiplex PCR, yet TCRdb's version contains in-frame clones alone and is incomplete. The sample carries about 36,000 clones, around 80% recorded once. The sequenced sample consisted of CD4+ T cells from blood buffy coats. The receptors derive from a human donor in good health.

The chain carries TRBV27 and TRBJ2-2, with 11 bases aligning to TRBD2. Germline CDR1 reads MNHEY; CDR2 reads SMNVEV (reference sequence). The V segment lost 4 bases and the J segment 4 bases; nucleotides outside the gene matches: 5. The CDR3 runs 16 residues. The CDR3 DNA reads TGTGCCAGCAGTTCTAGCGGGAGGTCGGGCACCGGGGAGCTGTTTTTT. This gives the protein CASSSSGRSGTGELFF.

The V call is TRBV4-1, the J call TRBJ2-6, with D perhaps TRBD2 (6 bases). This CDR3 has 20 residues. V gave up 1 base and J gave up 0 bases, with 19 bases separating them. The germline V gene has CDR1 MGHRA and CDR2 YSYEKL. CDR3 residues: CASSQGPYWETSSGANVLTF. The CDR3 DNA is TGCGCCAGCAGCCAAGGACCCTATTGGGAGACTAGCTCTGGGGCCAACGTCCTGACTTTC.